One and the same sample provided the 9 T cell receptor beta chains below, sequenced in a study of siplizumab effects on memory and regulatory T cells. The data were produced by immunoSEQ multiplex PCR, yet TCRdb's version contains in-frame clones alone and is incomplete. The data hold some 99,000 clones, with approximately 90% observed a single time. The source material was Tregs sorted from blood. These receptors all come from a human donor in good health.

CDR3 region: CASCREDTGELFF. Here the CDR3 DNA reads TGTGCCAGCTGTCGGGAGGACACCGGGGAGCTGTTTTTT. The rearrangement uses TRBV6-1 and TRBJ2-2; TRBD2 matches 7 bases. Germline V CDR1 and CDR2: MNHNS, SASEGT. This CDR3 region has 13 residues. The junction had 3 bases not matched to a gene; V was cut back by 8 bases and J by 3 bases.

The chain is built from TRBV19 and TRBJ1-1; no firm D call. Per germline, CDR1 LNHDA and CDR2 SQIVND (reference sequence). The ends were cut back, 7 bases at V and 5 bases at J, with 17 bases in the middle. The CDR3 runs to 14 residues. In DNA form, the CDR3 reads TGTGCCAGTACCACCATCATCGGATGGACTGAAGCTTTCTTT. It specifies CASTTIIGWTEAFF.

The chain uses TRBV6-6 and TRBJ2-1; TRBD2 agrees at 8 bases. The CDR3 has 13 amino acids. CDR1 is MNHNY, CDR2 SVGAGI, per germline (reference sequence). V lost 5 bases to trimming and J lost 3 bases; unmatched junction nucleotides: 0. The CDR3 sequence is CASSSGSYNEQFF. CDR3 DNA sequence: TGTGCCAGCAGTAGCGGGAGCTACAATGAGCAGTTCTTC.

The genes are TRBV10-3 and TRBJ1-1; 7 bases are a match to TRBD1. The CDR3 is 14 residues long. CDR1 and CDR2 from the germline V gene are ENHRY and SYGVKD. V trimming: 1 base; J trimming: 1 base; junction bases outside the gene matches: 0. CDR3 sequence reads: CAISEWTGNTEAFF. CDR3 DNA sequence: TGTGCCATCAGTGAGTGGACAGGGAACACTGAAGCTTTCTTT.

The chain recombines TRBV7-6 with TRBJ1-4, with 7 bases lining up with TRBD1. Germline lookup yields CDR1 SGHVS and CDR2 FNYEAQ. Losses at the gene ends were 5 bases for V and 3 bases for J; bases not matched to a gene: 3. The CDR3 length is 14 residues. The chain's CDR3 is CASSPRGANEKLFF. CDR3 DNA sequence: TGTGCCAGCAGCCCCAGGGGGGCTAATGAAAAACTGTTTTTT.

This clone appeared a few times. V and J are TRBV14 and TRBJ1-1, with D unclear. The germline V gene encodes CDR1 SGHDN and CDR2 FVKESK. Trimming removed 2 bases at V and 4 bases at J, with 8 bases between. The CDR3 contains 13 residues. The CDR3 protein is CASSQNEGTEAFF. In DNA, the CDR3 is TGTGCCAGCAGCCAAAACGAGGGCACTGAAGCTTTCTTT.

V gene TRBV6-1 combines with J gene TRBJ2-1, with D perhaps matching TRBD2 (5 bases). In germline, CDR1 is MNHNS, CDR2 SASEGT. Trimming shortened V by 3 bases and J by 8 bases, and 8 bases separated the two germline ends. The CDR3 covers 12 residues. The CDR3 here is CASSEGVYEQFF. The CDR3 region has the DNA TGTGCCAGCAGTGAGGGAGTCTATGAGCAGTTCTTC.

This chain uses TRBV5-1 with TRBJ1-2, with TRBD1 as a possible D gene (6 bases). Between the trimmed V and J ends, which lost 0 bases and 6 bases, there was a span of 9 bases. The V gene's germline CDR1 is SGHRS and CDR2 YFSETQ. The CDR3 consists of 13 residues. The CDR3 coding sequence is TGCGCCAGCAGCTTGGAGACAGGACATGGCTACACCTTC. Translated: CASSLETGHGYTF.

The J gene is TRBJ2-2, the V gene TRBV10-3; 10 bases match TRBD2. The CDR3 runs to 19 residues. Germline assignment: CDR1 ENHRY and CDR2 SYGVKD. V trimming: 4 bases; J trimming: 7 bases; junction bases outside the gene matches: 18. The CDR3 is CAISGSGASGGMVNGELFF. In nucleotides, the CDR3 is TGTGCCATCAGTGGCTCCGGGGCTAGCGGGGGAATGGTGAACGGGGAGCTGTTTTTT.